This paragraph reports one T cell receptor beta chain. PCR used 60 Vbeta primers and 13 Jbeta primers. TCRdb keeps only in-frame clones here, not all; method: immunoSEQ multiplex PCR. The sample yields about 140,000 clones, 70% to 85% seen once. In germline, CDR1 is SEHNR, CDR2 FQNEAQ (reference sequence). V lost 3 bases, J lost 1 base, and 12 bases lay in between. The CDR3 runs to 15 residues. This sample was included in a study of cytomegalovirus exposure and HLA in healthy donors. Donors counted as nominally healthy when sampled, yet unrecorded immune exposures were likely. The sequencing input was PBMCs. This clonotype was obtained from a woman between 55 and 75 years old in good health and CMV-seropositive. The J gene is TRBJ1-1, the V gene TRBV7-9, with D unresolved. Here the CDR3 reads CASSFGSQENTEAFF. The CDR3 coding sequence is TGTGCCAGCAGCTTTGGTTCCCAGGAGAACACTGAAGCTTTCTTT.